A selection of T cell receptor beta chains follows, all from one sample in a study of lymphopenia after photon versus proton radiotherapy. Using immunoSEQ multiplex PCR, the repertoire was profiled, and TCRdb retains in-frame clones only, with some absent. The sample has about 83,000 clones, around four fifths seen once. The source was peripheral blood, collected from a patient treated with proton-based radiotherapy. These receptors all come from a man aged 55 to 70 with pancreatic cancer. Both conserved end residues are part of each CDR3. Each record gives: CDR3 protein, CDR3 DNA, V gene, J gene, D gene, CDR3 length, clone size. D genes are given only for firm matches. Size tells how often a clone was seen (once, few, many) or the class of an expanded clone, and some rows leave it out.

CDR3 protein: CASSLGERPTDTQYF
CDR3 DNA: TGTGCCAGCAGCTTAGGGGAGCGACCCACAGATACGCAGTATTTT
V gene: TRBV7-2
J gene: TRBJ2-3
D gene: .
CDR3 length: 15
clone size: .

CDR3 protein: CASSPRTGRQETQYF
CDR3 DNA: TGTGCCAGCAGTCCCAGGACAGGGCGCCAAGAGACCCAGTACTTC
V gene: TRBV28
J gene: TRBJ2-5
D gene: TRBD1
CDR3 length: 15
clone size: .

CDR3 protein: CASRPTGAGTEAFF
CDR3 DNA: TGTGCCAGCAGGCCGACAGGGGCGGGCACTGAAGCTTTCTTT
V gene: TRBV7-9
J gene: TRBJ1-1
D gene: TRBD1
CDR3 length: 14
clone size: .

CDR3 protein: CASSPAISTDTQYF
CDR3 DNA: TGTGCCAGCAGCCCAGCGATTAGCACAGATACGCAGTATTTT
V gene: TRBV7-9
J gene: TRBJ2-3
D gene: .
CDR3 length: 14
clone size: .

CDR3 protein: CASSSPLRDIKAEQFF
CDR3 DNA: TGTGCCAGCAGCTCACCGTTACGGGACATTAAAGCTGAGCAGTTCTTC
V gene: TRBV7-2
J gene: TRBJ2-1
D gene: .
CDR3 length: 16
clone size: .

CDR3 protein: CASSLVMDRSQPQHF
CDR3 DNA: TGTGCCAGCAGCTTAGTCATGGACAGATCTCAGCCCCAGCATTTT
V gene: TRBV7-8
J gene: TRBJ1-5
D gene: .
CDR3 length: 15
clone size: few

CDR3 protein: CASSLTGTHNEQFF
CDR3 DNA: TGTGCCAGCAGCTTAACTGGCACCCACAATGAGCAGTTCTTC
V gene: TRBV7-3
J gene: TRBJ2-1
D gene: .
CDR3 length: 14
clone size: .

CDR3 protein: CASSEAPDTQYF
CDR3 DNA: TGTGCCAGCAGTGAAGCCCCAGATACGCAGTATTTT
V gene: TRBV6-1
J gene: TRBJ2-3
D gene: .
CDR3 length: 12
clone size: .

CDR3 protein: CASSSRTRRGEQFF
CDR3 DNA: TGTGCCAGCAGCTCCAGGACTAGGCGAGGTGAGCAGTTCTTC
V gene: TRBV6-5
J gene: TRBJ2-1
D gene: TRBD2
CDR3 length: 14
clone size: .

CDR3 protein: CASSLAGGILEQYF
CDR3 DNA: TGTGCCAGCAGCTTAGCGGGAGGCATTCTCGAGCAGTACTTC
V gene: TRBV6-1
J gene: TRBJ2-7
D gene: TRBD2
CDR3 length: 14
clone size: .

CDR3 protein: CASSLGTSGILDTQYF
CDR3 DNA: TGTGCCAGCAGTCTTGGGACTAGCGGGATTTTAGATACGCAGTATTTT
V gene: TRBV28
J gene: TRBJ2-3
D gene: TRBD2
CDR3 length: 16
clone size: .

CDR3 protein: CASSQRRDSSNQPQHF
CDR3 DNA: TGTGCCAGCAGCCAACGAAGGGACAGCAGCAATCAGCCCCAGCATTTT
V gene: TRBV7-8
J gene: TRBJ1-5
D gene: TRBD1
CDR3 length: 16
clone size: .

CDR3 protein: CASSFPGQGADEQFF
CDR3 DNA: TGTGCCAGCAGCTTCCCCGGACAGGGGGCTGATGAGCAGTTCTTC
V gene: TRBV7-6
J gene: TRBJ2-1
D gene: TRBD1
CDR3 length: 15
clone size: .

CDR3 protein: CASSVGSSSGELFF
CDR3 DNA: TGTGCCAGCAGCGTCGGCAGTAGTTCCGGGGAGCTGTTTTTT
V gene: TRBV7-3
J gene: TRBJ2-2
D gene: .
CDR3 length: 14
clone size: .

CDR3 protein: CASSFDRGNQPQHF
CDR3 DNA: TGTGCCAGCAGTTTCGACAGGGGCAATCAGCCCCAGCATTTT
V gene: TRBV6-5
J gene: TRBJ1-5
D gene: TRBD1
CDR3 length: 14
clone size: medium-sized

CDR3 protein: CASSLAFGTGRQETQYF
CDR3 DNA: TGCGCCAGCAGCTTGGCCTTTGGGACCGGGCGTCAAGAGACCCAGTACTTC
V gene: TRBV5-1
J gene: TRBJ2-5
D gene: .
CDR3 length: 17
clone size: once

CDR3 protein: CASSLARAGGEQFF
CDR3 DNA: TGTGCCAGCAGCTTAGCGCGGGCCGGAGGTGAACAGTTCTTC
V gene: TRBV11-2
J gene: TRBJ2-1
D gene: .
CDR3 length: 14
clone size: .

CDR3 protein: CASSKQGVATNEKLFF
CDR3 DNA: TGCGCCAGCAGCAAACAGGGAGTTGCAACTAATGAAAAACTGTTTTTT
V gene: TRBV5-1
J gene: TRBJ1-4
D gene: .
CDR3 length: 16
clone size: .

CDR3 protein: CASSQVQVDYGYTF
CDR3 DNA: TGTGCCAGCAGCCAGGTACAGGTAGACTATGGCTACACCTTC
V gene: TRBV5-6
J gene: TRBJ1-2
D gene: .
CDR3 length: 14
clone size: .

CDR3 protein: CASSSRAGLQETQYF
CDR3 DNA: TGTGCCAGCAGCTCAAGAGCGGGGCTCCAAGAGACCCAGTACTTC
V gene: TRBV7-2
J gene: TRBJ2-5
D gene: TRBD2
CDR3 length: 15
clone size: .

CDR3 protein: CASSYGNYGYTF
CDR3 DNA: TGTGCCAGCAGCTACGGCAACTATGGCTACACCTTC
V gene: TRBV11-3
J gene: TRBJ1-2
D gene: .
CDR3 length: 12
clone size: few

CDR3 protein: CASSRFRSRRDYGYTF
CDR3 DNA: TGTGCCAGCTCCAGGTTCCGGTCCCGGCGCGACTATGGCTACACCTTC
V gene: TRBV2
J gene: TRBJ1-2
D gene: .
CDR3 length: 16
clone size: .

CDR3 protein: CASPAGTSTDTQYF
CDR3 DNA: TGTGCCAGCCCAGCGGGGACTAGCACAGATACGCAGTATTTT
V gene: TRBV6-1
J gene: TRBJ2-3
D gene: TRBD2
CDR3 length: 14
clone size: .

CDR3 protein: CASSELAGTSPQYF
CDR3 DNA: TGTGCCAGCAGTGAACTAGCGGGAACATCCCCGCAGTACTTC
V gene: TRBV2
J gene: TRBJ2-7
D gene: TRBD2
CDR3 length: 14
clone size: once

CDR3 protein: CASSYSGTHKTWFF
CDR3 DNA: TGTGCCAGCAGTTACTCGGGGACTCACAAGACGTGGTTCTTC
V gene: TRBV6-5
J gene: TRBJ2-1
D gene: .
CDR3 length: 14
clone size: .

CDR3 protein: CASSPRLLANTDTQYF
CDR3 DNA: TGTGCCAGCAGCCCCCGGCTACTAGCGAACACAGATACGCAGTATTTT
V gene: TRBV11-1
J gene: TRBJ2-3
D gene: TRBD2
CDR3 length: 16
clone size: .

CDR3 protein: CAWSYGRNQPQHF
CDR3 DNA: TGTGCCTGGAGTTACGGACGGAACCAGCCCCAGCATTTT
V gene: TRBV30
J gene: TRBJ1-5
D gene: .
CDR3 length: 13
clone size: .

CDR3 protein: CASSYTINEKLFF
CDR3 DNA: TGTGCCAGCAGTTACACTATTAATGAAAAACTGTTTTTT
V gene: TRBV6-5
J gene: TRBJ1-4
D gene: .
CDR3 length: 13
clone size: .

CDR3 protein: CASSLGSSGSINTGELFF
CDR3 DNA: TGCGCCAGCAGCTTGGGTAGTAGCGGGAGTATTAACACCGGGGAGCTGTTTTTT
V gene: TRBV5-1
J gene: TRBJ2-2
D gene: TRBD2
CDR3 length: 18
clone size: .

CDR3 protein: CASSERRGGYNEQFF
CDR3 DNA: TGTGCCAGCAGTGAACGACGGGGAGGTTATAATGAGCAGTTCTTC
V gene: TRBV6-1
J gene: TRBJ2-1
D gene: .
CDR3 length: 15
clone size: .

CDR3 protein: CASSAGLVLDNEQFF
CDR3 DNA: TGTGCCAGCAGCGCCGGACTAGTGTTAGACAATGAGCAGTTCTTC
V gene: TRBV9
J gene: TRBJ2-1
D gene: TRBD2
CDR3 length: 15
clone size: few

CDR3 protein: CASSLLAGVSEQYF
CDR3 DNA: TGTGCCAGCAGCTTATTAGCGGGAGTATCCGAGCAGTACTTC
V gene: TRBV7-2
J gene: TRBJ2-7
D gene: TRBD2
CDR3 length: 14
clone size: .

CDR3 protein: CASSELGQYTGELFF
CDR3 DNA: TGTGCCAGCAGTGAACTGGGACAGTACACCGGGGAGCTGTTTTTT
V gene: TRBV6-1
J gene: TRBJ2-2
D gene: TRBD1
CDR3 length: 15
clone size: .